This TCR beta chain came from a study of monozygotic twins with inflammatory bowel disease. TCRdb re-called the 5' RACE reads and gives one entry per CDR3 protein, without DNA. The sample data list 300,000 to 400,000 distinct CDR3 sequences. CDR1 and CDR2 (germline): SEHNR, FQNEAQ (reference sequence). The length of the CDR3 is 13 residues. With regard to this clonotype: Its specificity is unknown.

Study results and limitations: Varied immunosuppressive treatments among patients may have increased repertoire variability.

The chain carries TRBV7-9 and TRBJ1-4. The clonotype comes from a human donor with ulcerative colitis or Crohn's disease, or a healthy co-twin of an affected twin (not recorded which). The sequenced sample was blood. This CDR3 is CASSLGPEEKLFF. Using reference TRBV7-9 and TRBJ1-4 for the parts outside the CDR3, the full variable domain is DTGVSQNPRHKITKRGQNVTFRCDPISEHNRLYWYRQTLGQGPEFLTYFQNEAQLEKSRLLSDRFSAERPKGSFSTLEIQRTEQGDSAMYLCASSLGPEEKLFFGSGTQLSVL.